A single TCR beta chain is shown here with its context. Antigen unknown. The data were obtained in a study of cytomegalovirus exposure and HLA in healthy donors. The CDR3 sequence is 13 residues long. V was cut by 8 bases and J by 4 bases, with 14 bases left in between. Per the germline V gene, CDR1 is MGHDK and CDR2 is SYGVNS. Study observations and caveats: An analysis was carried out at a later point. It showed that HLA-associated TCR beta chains were more clonally expanded than equally common non-associated chains. For TCR beta chains, V- and J-gene trimming was later linked to a missense DCLRE1C variant.

It was with 60 Vbeta and 13 Jbeta primers that the PCR ran. Data came from immunoSEQ multiplex PCR; TCRdb stores just in-frame clones and leaves some out. Altogether some 150,000 clones are present, approximately 83% being singletons, with the ten largest covering more than 4%. The chain has TRBV25-1 and TRBJ2-5; tentatively, D is TRBD2 (5 bases). This TCR came from a man in his forties in good health and CMV-seropositive. The sample was PBMCs. This chain's CDR3 is CASGPGTGETQYF. The CDR3 nucleotides are TGTGCCAGCGGACCGGGAACGGGAGAGACCCAGTACTTC.